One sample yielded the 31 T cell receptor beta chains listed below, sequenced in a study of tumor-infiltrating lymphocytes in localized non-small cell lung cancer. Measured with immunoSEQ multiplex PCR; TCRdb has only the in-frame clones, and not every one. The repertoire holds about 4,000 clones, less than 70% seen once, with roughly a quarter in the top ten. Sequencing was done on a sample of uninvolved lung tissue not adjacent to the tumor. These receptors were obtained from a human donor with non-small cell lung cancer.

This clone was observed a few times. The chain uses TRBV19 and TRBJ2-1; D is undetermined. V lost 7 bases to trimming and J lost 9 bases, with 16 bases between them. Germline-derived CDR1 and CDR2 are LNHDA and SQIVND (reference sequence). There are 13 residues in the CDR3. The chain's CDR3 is CASKVSRSTEQFF. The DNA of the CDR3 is TGTGCCAGTAAGGTTAGCAGGTCGACTGAGCAGTTCTTC. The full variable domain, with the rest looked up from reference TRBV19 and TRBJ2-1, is DGGITQSPKYLFRKEGQNVTLSCEQNLNHDAMYWYRQDPGQGLRLIYYSQIVNDFQKGDIAEGYSVSREKKESFPLTVTSAQKNPTAFYLCASKVSRSTEQFFGPGTRLTVL.

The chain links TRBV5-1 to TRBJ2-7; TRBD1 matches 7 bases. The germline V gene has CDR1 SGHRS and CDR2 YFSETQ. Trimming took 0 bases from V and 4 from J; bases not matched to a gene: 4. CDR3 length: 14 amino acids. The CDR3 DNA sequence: TGCGCCAGCAGCTTGGTGGGACAGACGTACGAGCAGTACTTC. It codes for CASSLVGQTYEQYF.

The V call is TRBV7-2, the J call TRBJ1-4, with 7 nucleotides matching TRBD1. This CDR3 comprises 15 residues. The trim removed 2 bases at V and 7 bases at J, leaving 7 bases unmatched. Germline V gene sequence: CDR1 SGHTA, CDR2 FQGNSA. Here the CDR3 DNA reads TGTGCCAGCAGCTTAAACAGGGGTCGGAGTGAAAAACTGTTTTTT. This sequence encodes CASSLNRGRSEKLFF.

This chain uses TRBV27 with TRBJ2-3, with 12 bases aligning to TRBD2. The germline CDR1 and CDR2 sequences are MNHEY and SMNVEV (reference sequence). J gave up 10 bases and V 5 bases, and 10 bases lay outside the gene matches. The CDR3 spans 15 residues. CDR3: CASSPRTSGVDAQYF. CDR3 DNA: TGTGCCAGCAGTCCACGGACTAGCGGGGTGGACGCGCAGTATTTT.

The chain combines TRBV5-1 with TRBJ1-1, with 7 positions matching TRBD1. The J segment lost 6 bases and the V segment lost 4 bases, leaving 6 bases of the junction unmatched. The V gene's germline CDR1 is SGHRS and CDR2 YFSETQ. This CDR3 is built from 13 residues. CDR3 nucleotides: TGCGCCAGCAGCACGGGAGGGGGCGCTGAAGCTTTCTTT. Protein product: CASSTGGGAEAFF.

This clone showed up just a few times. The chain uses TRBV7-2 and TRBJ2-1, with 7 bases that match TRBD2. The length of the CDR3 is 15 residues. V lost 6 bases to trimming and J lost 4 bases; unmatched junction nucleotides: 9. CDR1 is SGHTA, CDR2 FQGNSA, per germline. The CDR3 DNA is TGTGCCAGCAGTACTTCCGGGACTAAATACAATGAGCAGTTCTTC. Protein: CASSTSGTKYNEQFF.

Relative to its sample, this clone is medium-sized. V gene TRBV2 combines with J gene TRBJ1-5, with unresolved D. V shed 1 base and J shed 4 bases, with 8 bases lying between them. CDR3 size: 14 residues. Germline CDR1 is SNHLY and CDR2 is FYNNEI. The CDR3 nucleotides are TGTGCCAGCAGTGAAGTGACTGGAAATCAGCCCCAGCATTTT. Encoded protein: CASSEVTGNQPQHF.

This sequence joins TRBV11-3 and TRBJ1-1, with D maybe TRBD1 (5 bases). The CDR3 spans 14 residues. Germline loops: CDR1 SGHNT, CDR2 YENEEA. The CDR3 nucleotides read TGTGCTTCACGGGGACTCCACATGAACACTGAAGCTTTCTTT. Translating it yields CASRGLHMNTEAFF.

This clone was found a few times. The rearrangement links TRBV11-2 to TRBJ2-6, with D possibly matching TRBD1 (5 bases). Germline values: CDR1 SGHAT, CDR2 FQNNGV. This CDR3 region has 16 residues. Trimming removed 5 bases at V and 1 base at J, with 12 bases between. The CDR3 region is CASSVSGRSGANVLTF. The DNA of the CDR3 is TGTGCCAGCAGCGTCTCAGGGCGGTCTGGGGCCAACGTCCTGACTTTC. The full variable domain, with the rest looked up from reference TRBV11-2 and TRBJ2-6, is EAGVAQSPRYKIIEKRQSVAFWCNPISGHATLYWYQQILGQGPKLLIQFQNNGVVDDSQLPKDRFSAERLKGVDSTLKIQPAKLEDSAVYLCASSVSGRSGANVLTFGAGSRLTVL.

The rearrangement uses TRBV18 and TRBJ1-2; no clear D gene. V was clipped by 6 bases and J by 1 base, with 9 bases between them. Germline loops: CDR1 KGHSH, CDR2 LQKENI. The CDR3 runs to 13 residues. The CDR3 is CASSPTDNYGYTF. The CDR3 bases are TGTGCCAGCTCGCCCACCGATAACTATGGCTACACCTTC.

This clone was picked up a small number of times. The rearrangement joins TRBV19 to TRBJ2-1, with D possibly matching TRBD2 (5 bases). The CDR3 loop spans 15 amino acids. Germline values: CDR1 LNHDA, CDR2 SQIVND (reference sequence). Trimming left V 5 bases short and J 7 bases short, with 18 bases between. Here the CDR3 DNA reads TGTGCCAGTAGTCCTCGGACGTATCGAGGGAATGAGCAGTTCTTC. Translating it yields CASSPRTYRGNEQFF. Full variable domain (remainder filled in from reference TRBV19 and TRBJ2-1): DGGITQSPKYLFRKEGQNVTLSCEQNLNHDAMYWYRQDPGQGLRLIYYSQIVNDFQKGDIAEGYSVSREKKESFPLTVTSAQKNPTAFYLCASSPRTYRGNEQFFGPGTRLTVL.

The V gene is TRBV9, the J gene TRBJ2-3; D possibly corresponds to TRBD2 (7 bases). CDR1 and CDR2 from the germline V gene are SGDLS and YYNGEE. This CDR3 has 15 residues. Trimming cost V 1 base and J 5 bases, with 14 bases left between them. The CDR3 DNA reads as TGTGCCAGCAGCGTACGAGGGGGGGCTGTAGATACGCAGTATTTT. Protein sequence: CASSVRGGAVDTQYF.

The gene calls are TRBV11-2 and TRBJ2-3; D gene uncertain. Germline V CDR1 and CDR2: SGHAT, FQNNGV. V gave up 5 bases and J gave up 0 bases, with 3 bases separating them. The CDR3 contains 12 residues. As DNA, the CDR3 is TGTGCCAGCAGCGCTAGCACAGATACGCAGTATTTT. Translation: CASSASTDTQYF.

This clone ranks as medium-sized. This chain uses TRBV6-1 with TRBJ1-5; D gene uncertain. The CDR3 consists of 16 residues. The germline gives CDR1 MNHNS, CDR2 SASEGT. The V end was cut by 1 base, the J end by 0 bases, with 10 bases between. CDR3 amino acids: CASSEGSVISNQPQHF. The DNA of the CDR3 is TGTGCCAGCAGTGAAGGATCGGTAATTAGCAATCAGCCCCAGCATTTT.

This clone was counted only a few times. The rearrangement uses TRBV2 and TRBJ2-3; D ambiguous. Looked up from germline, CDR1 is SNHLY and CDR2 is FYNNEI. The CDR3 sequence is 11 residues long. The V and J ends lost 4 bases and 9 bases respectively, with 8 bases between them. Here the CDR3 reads CASSVVQTQYF. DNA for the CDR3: TGTGCCAGCAGTGTAGTACAGACGCAGTATTTT.

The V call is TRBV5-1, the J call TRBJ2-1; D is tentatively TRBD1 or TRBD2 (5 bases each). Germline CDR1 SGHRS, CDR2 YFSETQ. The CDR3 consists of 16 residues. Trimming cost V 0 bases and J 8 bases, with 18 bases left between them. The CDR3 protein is CASSLGGTHGADEQFF. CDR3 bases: TGCGCCAGCAGCTTGGGTGGGACCCACGGGGCGGATGAGCAGTTCTTC.

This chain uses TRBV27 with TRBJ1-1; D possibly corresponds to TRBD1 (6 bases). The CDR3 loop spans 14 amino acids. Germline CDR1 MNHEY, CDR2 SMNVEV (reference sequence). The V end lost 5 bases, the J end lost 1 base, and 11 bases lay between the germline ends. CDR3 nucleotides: TGTGCCAGCAGTACGACAGGTTGGAACACTGAAGCTTTCTTT. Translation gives CASSTTGWNTEAFF.

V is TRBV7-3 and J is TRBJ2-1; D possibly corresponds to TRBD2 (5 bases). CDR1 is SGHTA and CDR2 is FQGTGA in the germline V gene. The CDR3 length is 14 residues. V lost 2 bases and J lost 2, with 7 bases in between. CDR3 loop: CASSLGGPYNEQFF. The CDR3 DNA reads TGTGCCAGCAGCTTAGGAGGACCCTACAATGAGCAGTTCTTC.

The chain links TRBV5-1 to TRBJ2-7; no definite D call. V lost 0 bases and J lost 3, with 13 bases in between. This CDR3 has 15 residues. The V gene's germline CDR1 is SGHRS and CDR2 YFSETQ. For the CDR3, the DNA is TGCGCCAGCAGCTTGGAAGATGGAGTCCACTACGAGCAGTACTTC. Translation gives CASSLEDGVHYEQYF.

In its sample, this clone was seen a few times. The CDR3 spells CASSQSGTSGETQYF. The DNA for the CDR3 is TGCGCCAGCAGCCAATCGGGGACTAGCGGAGAGACCCAGTACTTC. The rearrangement links TRBV4-3 to TRBJ2-5; 11 bases align to TRBD2. The germline CDR1 and CDR2 sequences are LGHNA and YSLEER. CDR3 length: 15 amino acids. V lost 2 bases and J lost 4; bases outside the gene matches: 3.

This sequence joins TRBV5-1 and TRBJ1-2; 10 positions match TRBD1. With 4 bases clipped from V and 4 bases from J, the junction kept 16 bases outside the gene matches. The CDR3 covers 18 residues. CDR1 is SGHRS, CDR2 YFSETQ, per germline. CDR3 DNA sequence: TGCGCCAGCAGCCCAGCCCGGGACAGGGGACTCACTCCCTATGGCTACACCTTC. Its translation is CASSPARDRGLTPYGYTF.

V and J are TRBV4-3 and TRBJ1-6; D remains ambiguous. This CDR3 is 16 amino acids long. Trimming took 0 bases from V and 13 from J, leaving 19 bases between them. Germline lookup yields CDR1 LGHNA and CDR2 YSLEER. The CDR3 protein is CASSQDSQVPLLPLHF. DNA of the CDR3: TGCGCCAGCAGCCAAGATAGCCAGGTTCCCCTCCTCCCCCTCCACTTT.

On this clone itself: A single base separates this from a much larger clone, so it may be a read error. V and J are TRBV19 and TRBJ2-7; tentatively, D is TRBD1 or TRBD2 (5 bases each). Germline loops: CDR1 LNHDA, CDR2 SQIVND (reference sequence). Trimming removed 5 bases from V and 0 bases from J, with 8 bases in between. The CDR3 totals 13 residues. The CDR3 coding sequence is TGTGCCAGTAGTCTGGGGGTCTCCTACGAGCAGTACTTC. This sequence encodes CASSLGVSYEQYF.

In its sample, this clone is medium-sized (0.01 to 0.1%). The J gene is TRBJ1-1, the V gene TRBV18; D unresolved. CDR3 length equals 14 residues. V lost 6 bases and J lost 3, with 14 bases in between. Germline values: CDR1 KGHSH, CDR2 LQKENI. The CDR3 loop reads CASSLSRGDTEAFF. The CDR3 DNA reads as TGTGCCAGCTCTTTATCACGGGGTGACACTGAAGCTTTCTTT. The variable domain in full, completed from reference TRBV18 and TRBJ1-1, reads NAGVMQNPRHLVRRRGQEARLRCSPMKGHSHVYWYRQLPEEGLKFMVYLQKENIIDESGMPKERFSAEFPKEGPSILRIQQVVRGDSAAYFCASSLSRGDTEAFFGQGTRLTVV.

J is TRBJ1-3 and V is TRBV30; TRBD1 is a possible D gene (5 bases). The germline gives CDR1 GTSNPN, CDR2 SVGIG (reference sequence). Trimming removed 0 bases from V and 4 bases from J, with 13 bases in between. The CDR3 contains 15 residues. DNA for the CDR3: TGTGCCTGGAGTGTAAGCGCCAGGGACGGAAACACCATATATTTT. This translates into CAWSVSARDGNTIYF.

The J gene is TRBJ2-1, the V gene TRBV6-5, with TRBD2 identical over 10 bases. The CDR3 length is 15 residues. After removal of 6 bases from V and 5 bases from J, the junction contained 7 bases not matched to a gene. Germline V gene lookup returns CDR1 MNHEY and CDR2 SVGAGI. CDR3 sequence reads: CASRRGLAVHNEQFF. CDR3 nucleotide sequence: TGTGCCAGCAGACGAGGACTAGCGGTCCACAATGAGCAGTTCTTC.

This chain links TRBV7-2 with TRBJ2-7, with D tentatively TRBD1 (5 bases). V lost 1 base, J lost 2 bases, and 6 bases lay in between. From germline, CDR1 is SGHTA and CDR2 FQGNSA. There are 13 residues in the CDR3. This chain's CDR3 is CASSLEGAYEQYF. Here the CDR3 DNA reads TGTGCCAGCAGCTTAGAAGGGGCCTACGAGCAGTACTTC. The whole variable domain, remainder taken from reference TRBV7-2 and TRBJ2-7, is GAGVSQSPSNKVTEKGKDVELRCDPISGHTALYWYRQSLGQGLEFLIYFQGNSAPDKSGLPSDRFSAERTGGSVSTLTIQRTQQEDSAVYLCASSLEGAYEQYFGPGTRLTVT.

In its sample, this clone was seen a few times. The CDR3 here is CASSLEGVGGKNIQYF. As DNA, the CDR3 is TGCGCCAGCAGCTTGGAAGGGGTCGGAGGGAAAAACATTCAGTACTTC. This chain joins TRBV5-1 and TRBJ2-4; D perhaps matches TRBD2 (6 bases). V lost 0 bases and J 4 bases, leaving 14 bases between the germline ends. The CDR3 sequence is 16 residues long. Germline CDR1 and CDR2: SGHRS and YFSETQ.

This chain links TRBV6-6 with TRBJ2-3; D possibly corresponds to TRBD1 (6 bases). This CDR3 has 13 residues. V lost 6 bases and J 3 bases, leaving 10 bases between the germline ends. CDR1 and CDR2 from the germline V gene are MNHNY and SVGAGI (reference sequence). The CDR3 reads CASSEQGTDTQYF. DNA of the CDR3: TGTGCCAGCAGCGAACAGGGAACAGATACGCAGTATTTT.

CDR3 nucleotides: TGTGCCAGCAGCAACGACAGGGGGAGCAATCAGCCCCAGCATTTT. It yields the protein CASSNDRGSNQPQHF. The chain has TRBV6-1 and TRBJ1-5; 9 bases align to TRBD1. After removal of 6 bases from V and 1 base from J, the junction contained 4 bases not matched to a gene. Germline V gene data show CDR1 as MNHNS and CDR2 as SASEGT. CDR3 length equals 15 residues.

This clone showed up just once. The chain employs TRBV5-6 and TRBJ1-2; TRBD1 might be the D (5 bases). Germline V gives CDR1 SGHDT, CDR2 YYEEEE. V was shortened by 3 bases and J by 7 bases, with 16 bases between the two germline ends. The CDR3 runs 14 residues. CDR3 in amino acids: CASSSGQGLSGYTF. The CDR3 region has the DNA TGTGCCAGCAGCTCGGGTCAGGGTTTGAGTGGCTACACCTTC.